This T cell receptor gamma chain was retrieved from a study of γδ T cells in repeated Plasmodium falciparum infection. Overall study context: Four controlled malaria infections with P. falciparum NF54 spanned 500 to 650 days. Overall study results and limits: The Malian cohort came from a small rural village of predominantly one ethnic group. Vgamma9/Vdelta2+ T cells showed a stable polyclonal repertoire with shared TCRgamma sequences.

Bulk repertoires came from Vgamma9/Vdelta2+ or Vdelta2-negative gammadelta T cells flow-sorted from PBMC. Germline assignment: CDR1 VTNTFY and CDR2 YDVSTARD (reference sequence). Trimming took 0 bases from V and 7 from J; bases not matched to a gene: 6. The CDR3 is 13 amino acids. Both TRG and TRD chains were sequenced from each sorted sample. TCRdb re-identified clones in the multiplex PCR reads via CATT. The sample has tens of thousands of gamma-chain clones, roughly 1.4% seen once; the top ten hold around 19%. This clone came up many times. Its antigen is not known. This sample includes further DNA sequences coding for the same CDR3.

The specimen was gamma-delta T cells from blood. This TCR was sampled from a pool of human donors (malaria-infected and uninfected, not separated). This chain connects TRGV3 to TRGJ1 or TRGJ2. CDR3 DNA sequence: TGTGCCACCTGGGACAGGCCTGAATATAAGAAACTCTTT. Translation: CATWDRPEYKKLF.